This T cell receptor (beta chain) is drawn from a study of blood T cells in healthy people across ages. Study at large: Researchers report that template switching captured about one barcoded beta molecule per two T cells. Study results and caveats: Diversity estimates drawn from one million T cells were deemed underestimates.

Together with a sample-barcoded 5' primer, a J-beta primer mix was included in a second PCR lasting about 7 to 12 cycles. TCRdb re-derived calls from the 5' RACE reads in MiXCR, one entry per CDR3 protein. Counted here are 800,000 to 950,000 distinct CDR3 sequences, just under 30% occurring once; the ten biggest clones make up roughly a tenth. Concerning this clonotype itself: Its antigen remains unknown. A much larger clone differs from this one at a single base, so this may be a read error.

The CDR3 runs 16 residues. Germline CDR1 is MDHEN and CDR2 is SYDVKM. The sample was also linked to a second study, of T cells of mothers and their children.

This sequence joins TRBV28 and TRBJ2-3, with 10 bases that match TRBD2. The sample comprised blood. The TCR sequence derives from a woman aged 40 to 49 in good health. This chain's CDR3 is CTSSSNGLAANDTQYF. CDR3 in DNA: TGTACCAGCAGTTCGAACGGACTAGCGGCAAATGATACGCAGTATTTT.